This T cell receptor beta chain stems from a study of EBV T-cell therapy then PD-1 blockade in nasopharyngeal carcinoma. The protocol was immunoSEQ multiplex PCR, while the TCRdb copy is restricted to in-frame clones and leaves out a portion. The sample lists some 21,000 clones; under 90% were seen once. Treatment noted: AdE1-LMPpoly-expanded autologous EBV-specific T-cell therapy followed by anti-PD-1 nivolumab. CDR3 length: 14 residues. CDR1 is MNHNS and CDR2 is SASEGT in the germline V gene. V was clipped by 3 bases and J by 4 bases, with 10 bases between them. Of note for this clone: What it binds is not known.

The sequences come from CD8+ T cells from blood, collected at approximately day 64 from a patient whose treatment included autologous EBV-specific T cells and nivolumab. This TCR derives from a man between 35 and 55 years old with nasopharyngeal carcinoma. The rearrangement links TRBV6-1 to TRBJ1-5; D may be TRBD1 (5 bases). This CDR3 reads CASSELGANQPQHF. CDR3 coding DNA: TGTGCCAGCAGTGAGCTCGGGGCTAATCAGCCCCAGCATTTT.